The source of this TCR beta chain is a study of vaccination effects on CD4 cells after COVID-19. Culturing for approximately 10 days preceded CD4+ T cell isolation. Some clones are missing from TCRdb's copy, which holds only in-frame ones; the method was immunoSEQ multiplex PCR. The sample lists approximately 37,000 clones, about four fifths occurring once. Worth noting for this clone: Its antigen remains unknown.

This clonotype originated in a human donor who received a COVID-19 vaccine. Specimen: CD4+ T cells from PBMCs cultured without peptide, collected before COVID-19 vaccination.

The CDR3 DNA sequence: TGTGCCAGCAGCACCAGTGCGGGACAGTACTATGGCTACACCTTC. It specifies CASSTSAGQYYGYTF. The chain combines TRBV7-2 with TRBJ1-2, with 7 nucleotides matching TRBD1. The junction had 9 bases not matched to a gene; V was cut back by 5 bases and J by 3 bases. Germline V gene sequence: CDR1 SGHTA, CDR2 FQGNSA. This CDR3 is 15 amino acids long.